This section outlines one T cell receptor beta chain sequence together with its context. As yet, its antigen is unknown. Per germline, CDR1 SGHTS and CDR2 YDEGEE. V lost 6 bases, J lost 11 bases, and 7 bases stayed unmatched. This CDR3 spans 13 amino acids. The method was immunoSEQ multiplex PCR; TCRdb's version includes in-frame clones alone and lacks a portion of them. The sample has under 150,000 clones; more than 85% are singletons. This entry belongs to a study of T cell responses to AZD1222 COVID-19 vaccine. The study's findings and limits: Spike-spanning, vaccine-associated CD4 TCRs were dominant at 160-218 and 743-854. Only a handful of AZD1222 recipients tested seropositive at baseline.

The specimen comprised peripheral blood, sampled on day 0 of AZD1222 vaccination. This chain links TRBV5-8 with TRBJ2-6, with 8 bases identical to TRBD1. The TCR was taken from an adult in good health. CDR3 amino acids: CASTGQGRDVLTF. The DNA of the CDR3 is TGTGCCAGCACCGGACAGGGTAGGGACGTCCTGACTTTC.